The clone carrying this T cell receptor (beta chain) has ten or more counts. Its antigen remains unidentified. Trimming removed 4 bases at V and 4 bases at J, with 11 bases between. The V gene's germline CDR1 is MDHEN and CDR2 SYDVKM. CDR3 size: 13 residues. These data belong to a study of early T cells in non-severe SARS-CoV-2 infection. Study-level information: Chains were not paired, and sequencing was done on bulk RNA from unsorted whole blood.

General study results and limits: The matching step, a VDJdb search, favored anti-spike CD8 responses and missed private and CD4 specificities.

Attachment of unique molecular identifiers to individual cDNA molecules was performed. MiXCR, run by TCRdb on the 5' RACE reads, gives a single entry per CDR3 protein. This sample has about 76,000 distinct CDR3 sequences, with approximately 12% found just once. This rearrangement joins TRBV28 to TRBJ2-7; D uncertain. The sample was whole blood. The receptor's source is an adult who was a healthcare worker with PCR-confirmed SARS-CoV-2 infection or an uninfected control (not recorded which). CDR3 sequence reads: CASSSPTPYEQYF. The DNA of the CDR3 is TGTGCCAGCAGTTCCCCAACACCATACGAGCAGTACTTC. Variable domain in full (rest from reference TRBV28 and TRBJ2-7): DVKVTQSSRYLVKRTGEKVFLECVQDMDHENMFWYRQDPGLGLRLIYFSYDVKMKEKGDIPEGYSVSREKKERFSLILESASTNQTSMYLCASSSPTPYEQYFGPGTRLTVT.